This T cell receptor (beta chain) was observed in a study of blood T cell repertoires in COVID-19. CDR1 SGHRS and CDR2 YFSETQ come from the germline V gene. The CDR3 covers 14 residues. With 4 bases clipped from V and 5 bases from J, the junction kept 4 bases outside the gene matches. TCRdb keeps only in-frame clones here, not all; method: immunoSEQ multiplex PCR. The table includes 55,000 or so clones, 88% detected once. The chain joins TRBV5-1 to TRBJ2-1, with 9 bases matching TRBD2. The specimen sequenced was peripheral blood. The clonotype comes from a man aged 60 to 75 with active COVID-19. The CDR3 reads CASSPSGTNNEQFF. CDR3 bases: TGCGCCAGCAGCCCTAGCGGGACCAACAATGAGCAGTTCTTC.